This record looks at one TCR beta chain sequence and its context. Its antigen is not identified. Germline V gene sequence: CDR1 SNHLY, CDR2 FYNNEI. The CDR3 is made up of 12 amino acids. Losses at the gene ends were 5 bases for V and 6 bases for J; bases not matched to a gene: 2. Profiled with immunoSEQ multiplex PCR; TCRdb holds only in-frame clones, not every one. In the table there are approximately 49,000 clones, 83% of which are singletons. The record originates from a study of OX40 agonist ivuxolimab in advanced cancers. Study background: It was ivuxolimab, an agonistic anti-OX40 (CD134) antibody, that patients were treated with. The group had a mean age of 60 years, ranged from 23 to 79, and was 80% to 90% male. Patients treated during dose escalation were battling hepatocellular carcinoma, melanoma, renal cell or head and neck cancer.

Study-level points and caveats: Partial responders receiving 0.1-3.0 mg/kg showed among the lowest clonal expansion.

Source: CD4+ or CD8+ T cells sorted from blood, taken in a trial of the OX40 agonist ivuxolimab. The origin of this receptor is an adult with an advanced solid tumor such as melanoma, head and neck, liver or kidney cancer. The J gene is TRBJ1-1, the V gene TRBV2; 8 bases line up with TRBD1. The CDR3 DNA reads as TGTGCCAGCAGTACACAGGGGGCTGAAGCTTTCTTT. Translation: CASSTQGAEAFF.